Following are 5 T cell receptor beta chains from one sample sequenced in a study of OX40 agonist ivuxolimab in advanced cancers. Assay used: immunoSEQ multiplex PCR; TCRdb lists only in-frame clones, some missing. In the table there are about 79,000 clones, around 90% of which are singletons. This sample comprised CD4+ or CD8+ T cells sorted from blood, obtained in a trial of the OX40 agonist ivuxolimab. Receptors originate from an adult with an advanced solid tumor such as melanoma, head and neck, liver or kidney cancer.

The chain carries TRBV5-6 and TRBJ1-4, with D perhaps TRBD1 (6 bases). Germline V gene sequence: CDR1 SGHDT, CDR2 YYEEEE. This CDR3 comprises 15 residues. Deletions cut 4 bases from V and 8 bases from J, with 18 bases between. CDR3 amino acids: CASSRMSGAGEKLFF. The CDR3 nucleotides read TGTGCCAGCAGCCGGATGTCAGGGGCTGGAGAAAAACTGTTTTTT.

The chain is built from TRBV29-1 and TRBJ1-1, with 8 bases identical to TRBD1. This CDR3 is built from 14 residues. V lost 7 bases, J lost 5 bases, and 12 bases stayed unmatched. Germline V gene sequence: CDR1 SQVTM, CDR2 ANQGSEA. CDR3 DNA: TGCAGCGCCAGACAAAGGACAGGGCTTACTGAAGCTTTCTTT. Protein product: CSARQRTGLTEAFF.

The chain carries TRBV5-4 and TRBJ1-2; possibly TRBD1 for D (5 bases). CDR3 size: 12 residues. V lost 4 bases to trimming and J lost 9 bases, with 13 bases between them. The V gene's germline CDR1 is SGHNT and CDR2 YYREEE (reference sequence). DNA for the CDR3: TGTGCCAGCAGCGGGACGGGGTTCAGCTACACCTTC. Translation gives CASSGTGFSYTF.

This clone was seen more than once but under ten times. This rearrangement joins TRBV6-5 to TRBJ1-5, with a weak D call TRBD1 (5 bases). The V gene lost 8 bases and the J gene lost 4 bases, with 12 bases spanning the gap. The CDR3 totals 13 residues. CDR1 and CDR2 (germline): MNHEY, SVGAGI. The CDR3 DNA sequence: TGTGCCAGCCGGCTGGGGGTTAATCAGCCCCAGCATTTT. This encodes CASRLGVNQPQHF.

The V gene is TRBV7-3, the J gene TRBJ2-3; 7 nucleotides line up with TRBD1. The V gene's germline CDR1 is SGHTA and CDR2 FQGTGA. V lost 2 bases to trimming and J lost 1 base; unmatched junction nucleotides: 3. The CDR3 is made up of 15 amino acids. The CDR3 spells CASSLGTDRTDTQYF. DNA of the CDR3: TGTGCCAGCAGCTTAGGGACAGACCGCACAGATACGCAGTATTTT.